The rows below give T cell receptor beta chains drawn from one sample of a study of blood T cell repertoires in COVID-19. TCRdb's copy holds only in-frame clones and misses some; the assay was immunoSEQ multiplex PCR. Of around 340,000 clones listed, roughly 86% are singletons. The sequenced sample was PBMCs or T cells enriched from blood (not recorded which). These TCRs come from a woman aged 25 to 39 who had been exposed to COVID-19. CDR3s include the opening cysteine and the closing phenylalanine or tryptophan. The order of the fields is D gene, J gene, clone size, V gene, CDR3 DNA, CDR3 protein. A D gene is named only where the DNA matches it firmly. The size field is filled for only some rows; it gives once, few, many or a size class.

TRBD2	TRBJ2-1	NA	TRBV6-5	TGTGCCAGCAGCGGACTAGCGGGAACCTCGGAGCAGTTCTTC	CASSGLAGTSEQFF
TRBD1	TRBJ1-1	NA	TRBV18	TGTGCCAGCTCACCAACGGACAGGGGGCCGTTAAATACTGAAGCTTTCTTT	CASSPTDRGPLNTEAFF
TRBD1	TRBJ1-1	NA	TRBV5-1	TGCGCCAGCAGCTTGGATGGGACAGGACCCCTACGGGCTTTCTTT	CASSLDGTGPLRAFF
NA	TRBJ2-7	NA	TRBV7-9	TGTGCCAGCAGCTTAGTGAGCCACGAGCAGTACTTC	CASSLVSHEQYF
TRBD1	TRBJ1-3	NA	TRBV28	TGTGCCAGCAGTTTTGGACAGGGTGCTTCGGGAAACACCATATATTTT	CASSFGQGASGNTIYF
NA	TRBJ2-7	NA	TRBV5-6	TGTGCCAGCAGCTTGGGACTGACCTACGAGCAGTACTTC	CASSLGLTYEQYF
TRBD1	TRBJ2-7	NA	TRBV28	TGTGCCAGCATATCCGCAGGACAGGGGAGCTCCTACGAGCAGTACTTC	CASISAGQGSSYEQYF
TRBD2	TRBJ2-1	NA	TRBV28	TGTGCCAGCAGACCGGGACTAGCGGGAGTTGAGCAGTTCTTC	CASRPGLAGVEQFF
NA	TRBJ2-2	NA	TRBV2	TGTGCCAGCACCAGGGATAACACCGGGGAGCTGTTTTTT	CASTRDNTGELFF
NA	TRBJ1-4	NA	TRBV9	TGTGCCAGCAGCGTAGCGGGGGAGGTGGAAAAACTGTTTTTT	CASSVAGEVEKLFF
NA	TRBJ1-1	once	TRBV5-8	TGTGCCAGCAGCTTGTGGGGGGGTGGTGAAGCTTTCTTT	CASSLWGGGEAFF
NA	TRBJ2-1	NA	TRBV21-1	TGTGCCAGCAACGAAGGGGGGGATGAGCAGTTCTTC	CASNEGGDEQFF
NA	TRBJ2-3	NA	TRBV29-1	TGCAGCGTCGAGTTCACAGATACGCAGTATTTT	CSVEFTDTQYF
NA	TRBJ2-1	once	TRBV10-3	TGTGCCATCAAAATACCTGGAGGCGATGAGCAGTTCTTC	CAIKIPGGDEQFF
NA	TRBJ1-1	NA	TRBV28	TGTGCCAGCAGTTCAGGACAGCCGGGGTTTCCTGAAGCTTTCTTT	CASSSGQPGFPEAFF
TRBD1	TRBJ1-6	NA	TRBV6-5	TGTGCCAGCAGTTTGGGACAGCTTGACTCACCCCTCCACTTT	CASSLGQLDSPLHF
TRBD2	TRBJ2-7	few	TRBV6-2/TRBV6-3	TGTGCCAGCAGCCCTTCAGGACTAGCGAGCTCCTACGAGCAGTACTTC	CASSPSGLASSYEQYF
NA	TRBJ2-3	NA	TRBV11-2	TGTGCCAGCAGCTTAGATGGGCCCCGGCAGCGCGGGTTCACAGATACGCAGTATTTT	CASSLDGPRQRGFTDTQYF
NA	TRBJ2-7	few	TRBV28	TGTGCCAGCAGCCTACCGTCCCAGGGGATAAAGGCGTTC	CASSLPSQGIKAF
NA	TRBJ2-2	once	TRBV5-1	TGCGCCAGCAGTTTACTAGCCCCAACCGAAAACACCGGGGAGCTGTTTTTT	CASSLLAPTENTGELFF
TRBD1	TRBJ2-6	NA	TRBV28	TGTGCCAGCAGTTTGACAGGGACTGGGGCCAACGTCCTGACTTTC	CASSLTGTGANVLTF
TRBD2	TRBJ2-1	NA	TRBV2	TGTGCCAGCAGCCGGACTAGCGGGATCAATGAGCAGTTCTTC	CASSRTSGINEQFF
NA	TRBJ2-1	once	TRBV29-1	TGCAGCTACCGGAGCTCCTACAATGAGCAGTTCTTC	CSYRSSYNEQFF
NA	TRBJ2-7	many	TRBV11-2	TGTGCCAGCAGCTTACAGTTGATTGAGCAGTACTTC	CASSLQLIEQYF
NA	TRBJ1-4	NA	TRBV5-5	TGTGCCAGCAGCCATCGAGATTCAACTAATGAAAAACTGTTTTTT	CASSHRDSTNEKLFF
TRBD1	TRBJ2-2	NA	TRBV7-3	TGTGCCAGCAGCTTAGGACAGGGAGGAACTACCGGGGAGCTGTTTTTT	CASSLGQGGTTGELFF
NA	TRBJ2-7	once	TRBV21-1	TGTGCCAGCAGCAACACAGGGAGCTCCTACGAGCAGTACTTC	CASSNTGSSYEQYF
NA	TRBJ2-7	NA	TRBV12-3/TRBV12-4	TGTGCCAGCAGTTCGGGGAGGACCTACGAGCAGTACTTC	CASSSGRTYEQYF
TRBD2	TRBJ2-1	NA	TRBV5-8	TGTGCCAGCAGCTTGGGAATAGCGGGAGCGATAAATGAGCAGTTCTTC	CASSLGIAGAINEQFF
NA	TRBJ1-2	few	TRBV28	TGTGCCAGCTCTGAGGGAGAGGACTATGGCTACACCTTC	CASSEGEDYGYTF
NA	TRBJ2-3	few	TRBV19	TGTGCCAGTAGTAGCGCAGATACGCAGTATTTT	CASSSADTQYF
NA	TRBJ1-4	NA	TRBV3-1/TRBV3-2	TGTGCCAGCAGCCATTCAGTTCGGAGGCGGGGGGATGAAAAACTGTTTTTT	CASSHSVRRRGDEKLFF
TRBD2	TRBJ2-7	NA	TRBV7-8	TGTGCCAGCAGCTTAGCAACCCTTAGGGCGGGAGATCCCTACGAGCAGTACTTC	CASSLATLRAGDPYEQYF
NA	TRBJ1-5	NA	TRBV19	TGTGCCAGTAGTGGCTCAGGACAGCTAAGCAATCAGCCCCAGCATTTT	CASSGSGQLSNQPQHF
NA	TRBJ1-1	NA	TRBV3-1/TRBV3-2	TGTGCCAGCAGCCAAGTAGTAGGGGGACCTGAAGCTTTCTTT	CASSQVVGGPEAFF
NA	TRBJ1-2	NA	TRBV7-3	TGTGCCAGCAGCTTAAAGGTTTACAGGAGCTACTATGGCTACACCTTC	CASSLKVYRSYYGYTF
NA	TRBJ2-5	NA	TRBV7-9	TGTGCCAGCAGCCCCCGAATAGGACAGCAACAAGAGAAGGCCCAGTACTTC	CASSPRIGQQQEKAQYF
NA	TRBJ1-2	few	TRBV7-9	TGTGCCAGCAGCCTAGCGCGGCGGTTGGTTGGCTACACCTTC	CASSLARRLVGYTF
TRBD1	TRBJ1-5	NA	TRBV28	TGTGCCAGCAGTTTAGTGGGACAGGGGGCCAATCAGCCCCAGCATTTT	CASSLVGQGANQPQHF
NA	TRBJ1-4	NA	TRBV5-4	TGTGCCAGCAGCTTGGACAGTTTAAGTAATGAAAAACTGTTTTTT	CASSLDSLSNEKLFF
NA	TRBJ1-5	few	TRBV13	TGTGCCAGCAGCTTAGGTGAGGGTCAGCCCCAGCATTTT	CASSLGEGQPQHF
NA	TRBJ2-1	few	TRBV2	TGTGCCAGCACTCCGAAGGGACTTCCTGCATACAATGAGCAGTTCTTC	CASTPKGLPAYNEQFF
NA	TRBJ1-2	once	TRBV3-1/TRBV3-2	TGTGCCAGCAGCCAAGGCACTCCCTACGGCTACACCTTC	CASSQGTPYGYTF
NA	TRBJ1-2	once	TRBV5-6	TGTGCCAGCAGCTTGGACAAAAGATATGGCTACACCTTC	CASSLDKRYGYTF
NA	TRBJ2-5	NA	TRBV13	TGTGCCAGCAGCCCCGGTTTGAGTTGGGAGACCCAGTACTTC	CASSPGLSWETQYF
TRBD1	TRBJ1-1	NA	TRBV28	TGTGCCAGCAGTTCGCCGTACAGGGGTGAAGCTTTCTTT	CASSSPYRGEAFF
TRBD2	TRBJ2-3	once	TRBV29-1	TGCAGCGTTGACTTAAGGGCGACTAGCGGGAGGAAGGGCGGGGGCACAGATACGCAGTATTTT	CSVDLRATSGRKGGGTDTQYF
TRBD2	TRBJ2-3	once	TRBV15	TGTGCCACCCGTACTAGCGGGAACACAGATACGCAGTATTTT	CATRTSGNTDTQYF
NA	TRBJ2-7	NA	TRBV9	TGTGCCAGCAGCCCACAGGGTACCTACGAGCAGTACTTC	CASSPQGTYEQYF
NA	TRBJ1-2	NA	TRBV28	TGTGCCAGCAGAGGGGGGGGGTCAGGCTATGGCTACACCTTC	CASRGGGSGYGYTF
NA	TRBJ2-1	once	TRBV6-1	TGTGCCAGCAGTGATGTTATCTACGCTGGCTACAATGAGCAGTTCTTC	CASSDVIYAGYNEQFF
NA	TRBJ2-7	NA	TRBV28	TGTGCCAGCAGTTTATTAGCGAGAGTCGACGAGCAGTACTTC	CASSLLARVDEQYF
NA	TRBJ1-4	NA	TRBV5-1	TGCGCCAGTTCGCTGGCAGCTAATGAAAAACTGTTTTTT	CASSLAANEKLFF
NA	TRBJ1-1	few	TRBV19	TGTGCCAGTAGCCCCAGTAACACTGAAGCTTTCTTT	CASSPSNTEAFF
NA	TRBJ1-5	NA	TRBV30	TGTGCCTGGAGTAAAGAGGGGGATCAGCCCCAGCATTTT	CAWSKEGDQPQHF
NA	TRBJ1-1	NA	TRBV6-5	TGTGCCACCCGTTTGGTGGACTCGAACACTGAAGCTTTCTTT	CATRLVDSNTEAFF
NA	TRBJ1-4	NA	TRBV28	TGTGCCAGCAGTTTGAGTGAAAAACTGTTTTTT	CASSLSEKLFF
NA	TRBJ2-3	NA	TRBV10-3	TGTGCCATCACCCTGGACACGCGCACAGATACGCAGTATTTT	CAITLDTRTDTQYF
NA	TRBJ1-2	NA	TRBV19	TGTGCCAGTAGTATCCCTAGGGGGAACTATGGCTACACCTTC	CASSIPRGNYGYTF